The TCR beta chain under discussion was sequenced for a study of T cell repertoires in cytomegalovirus infection. TCRdb called the reads again in MiXCR, with one record for every CDR3 protein. The data contain 500,000 to 600,000 distinct CDR3 sequences, 15% to 20% of them seen just once; the ten biggest clones take up about 24%. Trimming took 2 bases from V and 0 from J, leaving 11 bases between them. The V gene's germline CDR1 is MNHEY and CDR2 SVGAGI. This CDR3 region has 16 residues. This clonotype was seen a few times. The sample consisted of CD8+ T cells from PBMCs. This chain links TRBV6-5 with TRBJ1-3; D not certain. The sequence was obtained from a human donor in good health (CMV status not recorded). Some clones in this sample may be carry-over from other donors' samples. The CDR3 loop is CASSYLPPNSGNTIYF. The CDR3 nucleotides are TGTGCCAGCAGTTACCTCCCACCGAACTCTGGAAACACCATATATTTT.